These 22 T cell receptor beta chains came from one sample sequenced in a study of identical twins. MiXCR was run by TCRdb on the 5' RACE reads, yielding one entry per CDR3 protein. The table includes 300,000 or so distinct CDR3 sequences, 7.5% to 9.5% detected once. This same sample was also part of a study on yellow fever vaccine responses in identical twins.

Sequenced input: CD8+ T cells sorted from blood. These receptors were collected from a young woman in good health.

This clonotype appeared a single time. Being one base from a much bigger clone, this may be a read error. In DNA form, the CDR3 reads TGTGCCAGCAGTTTATCGCCCGGGACTATTGAAGAGACCCAGTACTTC. The encoded protein is CASSLSPGTIEETQYF. The chain recombines TRBV27 with TRBJ2-5; TRBD2 matches at 7 bases. The V gene's germline CDR1 is MNHEY and CDR2 SMNVEV (reference sequence). The J segment lost 3 bases and the V segment lost 0 bases, leaving 7 bases of the junction unmatched. The CDR3 contains 16 residues.

This clonotype was picked up a small number of times. The chain links TRBV4-3 to TRBJ2-7, with a weak D call TRBD2 (6 bases). This CDR3 comprises 16 residues. V was cut by 0 bases and J by 0 bases, with 12 bases left in between. The germline gives CDR1 LGHNA, CDR2 YSLEER. The CDR3 region is CASSQDMGGNSYEQYF. CDR3 nucleotide sequence: TGCGCCAGCAGCCAAGATATGGGGGGAAACTCCTACGAGCAGTACTTC.

This clonotype has ten or more counts. The genes are TRBV7-9 and TRBJ2-2; no definite D call. The CDR3 runs to 11 residues. The V gene's germline CDR1 is SEHNR and CDR2 FQNEAQ (reference sequence). Trimming stripped 7 bases from V and 10 bases from J, with 10 bases between. The DNA of the CDR3 is TGTGCCAGCACCACACAACAGGAGCTGTTTTTT. It specifies CASTTQQELFF.

In this sample, this clonotype turned up many times. J is TRBJ2-7 and V is TRBV7-9; D may be TRBD2 (6 bases). Germline V gene lookup returns CDR1 SEHNR and CDR2 FQNEAQ (reference sequence). This CDR3 has 16 residues. The V gene lost 5 bases and the J gene lost 0 bases, with 17 bases spanning the gap. For the CDR3, the DNA is TGTGCCAGCAGCCCCCCGGGGCAGGGACTCTCCTACGAGCAGTACTTC. This translates into CASSPPGQGLSYEQYF.

The J gene is TRBJ2-7, the V gene TRBV25-1; 7 bases align to TRBD1. CDR3 size: 14 residues. Germline V gene lookup returns CDR1 MGHDK and CDR2 SYGVNS. V was pared by 4 bases and J by 6 bases, with 9 bases of the junction left unmatched. This CDR3 is CASSGTRWDSEQYF. CDR3 bases: TGTGCCAGCAGTGGAACGCGGTGGGACAGCGAGCAGTACTTC.

This clonotype was observed a few times. The chain has TRBV20-1 and TRBJ2-7, with TRBD2 identical over 7 bases. This CDR3 comprises 15 residues. Germline lookup yields CDR1 DFQATT and CDR2 SNEGSKA (reference sequence). V shed 0 bases, J shed 7 bases, and the junction held 12 bases outside the gene matches. The DNA for the CDR3 is TGCAGTGCTAGAGATTCCGGGACTACGAATTTAGAGCAGTACTTC. It codes for CSARDSGTTNLEQYF.

The rearrangement uses TRBV27 and TRBJ2-7; D remains ambiguous. CDR3 length equals 14 residues. Germline lookup yields CDR1 MNHEY and CDR2 SMNVEV (reference sequence). Trimming stripped 2 bases from V and 0 bases from J, with 8 bases between. The CDR3 loop reads CASSLARHSYEQYF. CDR3 in DNA: TGTGCCAGCAGTTTAGCGCGACACTCCTACGAGCAGTACTTC.

This clonotype was seen at least ten times. J is TRBJ1-3 and V is TRBV3-1; D is undetermined. Trimming stripped 0 bases from V and 2 bases from J, with 8 bases between. The germline CDR1 and CDR2 sequences are LGHDT and YNNKEL (reference sequence). The CDR3 consists of 15 residues. The CDR3 nucleotides read TGTGCCAGCAGCCAAGATATACAGACTGGAAACACCATATATTTT. Translation gives CASSQDIQTGNTIYF.

This clonotype has ten or more counts. This chain links TRBV20-1 with TRBJ2-7; TRBD2 matches at 10 bases. CDR1 DFQATT and CDR2 SNEGSKA come from the germline V gene (reference sequence). The CDR3 sequence is 16 residues long. V was clipped by 3 bases and J by 4 bases; unmatched bases: 12. CDR3 sequence reads: CSASAGTSVRGYEQYF. The CDR3 DNA sequence: TGCAGTGCTAGCGCCGGGACTAGCGTAAGGGGGTACGAGCAGTACTTC.

The chain carries TRBV27 and TRBJ2-3; D perhaps matches TRBD2 (5 bases). Trimming took off 6 bases at V and 6 bases at J, with 22 bases between the two ends. This CDR3 contains 16 residues. Germline values: CDR1 MNHEY, CDR2 SMNVEV (reference sequence). This CDR3 reads CASRITPGLPADTQYF. The CDR3 region has the DNA TGTGCCAGCAGAATAACCCCCGGACTGCCGGCGGATACGCAGTATTTT.

The table lists this clonotype with many counts. CDR3 sequence: CASSVGDSGANVLTF. In nucleotides, the CDR3 is TGTGCCAGCAGCGTAGGGGACTCTGGGGCCAACGTCCTGACTTTC. V is TRBV9 and J is TRBJ2-6; D is uncertain. V gave up 0 bases and J gave up 0 bases, with 4 bases separating them. Germline CDR1 SGDLS, CDR2 YYNGEE. The CDR3 spans 15 residues.

Only a few counts were recorded for this clonotype. The chain employs TRBV29-1 and TRBJ1-4; no clear D. Germline V lookup: CDR1 SQVTM, CDR2 ANQGSEA. CDR3 size: 13 residues. V lost 1 base and J lost 8, with 11 bases in between. In DNA, the CDR3 is TGCAGCGTTGAAGTAGAGGCCAACGAAAAACTGTTTTTT. Translation gives CSVEVEANEKLFF.

The chain links TRBV5-4 to TRBJ2-2; the D gene is possibly TRBD1 (6 bases). Trimming shortened V by 4 bases and J by 5 bases, and 12 bases separated the two germline ends. Germline V gene lookup returns CDR1 SGHNT and CDR2 YYREEE (reference sequence). The CDR3 length is 14 residues. CDR3 sequence reads: CASSRTVRTGELFF. For the CDR3, the DNA is TGTGCCAGCAGCCGGACAGTCCGGACCGGGGAGCTGTTTTTT.

This clonotype was seen repeatedly, ten times or more. The V call is TRBV4-1, the J call TRBJ2-7; D uncertain. Germline CDR1 MGHRA, CDR2 YSYEKL. CDR3 length equals 15 residues. Trimming stripped 4 bases from V and 4 bases from J, with 17 bases between. CDR3: CASSPGVEIGYEQYF. The CDR3 DNA follows: TGCGCCAGCAGCCCCGGAGTGGAGATTGGTTACGAGCAGTACTTC.

The chain recombines TRBV27 with TRBJ1-1; D remains unclear. Germline CDR1 reads MNHEY; CDR2 reads SMNVEV (reference sequence). Trimming pared 5 bases from V and 7 bases from J, leaving 14 bases between. The CDR3 is made up of 13 amino acids. The CDR3 loop reads CASSPFGQNEAFF. CDR3 DNA sequence: TGTGCCAGCAGTCCATTTGGGCAGAATGAAGCTTTCTTT.

This clonotype was detected ten times or more. This chain links TRBV27 with TRBJ2-4; tentative D call: TRBD2 (6 bases). The CDR3 runs to 15 residues. CDR1 and CDR2 (germline): MNHEY, SMNVEV (reference sequence). The V end was cut by 6 bases, the J end by 3 bases, with 15 bases between. CDR3 loop: CASSYVRGDKNIQYF. DNA of the CDR3: TGTGCCAGCAGCTACGTGCGGGGAGACAAAAACATTCAGTACTTC.

This clonotype was counted at least ten times. For the CDR3, the DNA is TGCAGCGTCGCGGGCGGGCGCTACAATGAGCAGTTCTTC. Translating it yields CSVAGGRYNEQFF. The chain couples TRBV29-1 to TRBJ2-1, with D possibly being TRBD2 (5 bases). The CDR3 runs 13 residues. V was clipped by 6 bases and J by 3 bases, with 12 bases between them. CDR1 is SQVTM and CDR2 is ANQGSEA in the germline V gene.

J is TRBJ2-7 and V is TRBV30, with D unresolved. The germline V gene has CDR1 GTSNPN and CDR2 SVGIG (reference sequence). Deletions cut 4 bases from V and 1 base from J, with 11 bases between. This CDR3 contains 13 residues. CDR3 DNA sequence: TGTGCCTGGATGAGCCGCCTTTCCTACGAGCAGTACTTC. Its translation is CAWMSRLSYEQYF.

This clonotype was seen a few times. V usage is TRBV4-3 and J usage is TRBJ2-3; maybe TRBD2 (5 bases). This CDR3 region has 16 residues. Per the germline V gene, CDR1 is LGHNA and CDR2 is YSLEER. V lost 0 bases to trimming and J lost 2 bases, with 12 bases between them. CDR3 protein: CASSQDRGPSTDTQYF. DNA for the CDR3: TGCGCCAGCAGCCAAGATCGGGGTCCCTCCACAGATACGCAGTATTTT.

This rearrangement joins TRBV7-2 to TRBJ2-7, with TRBD2 identical over 7 bases. V shed 2 bases and J 3 bases; nucleotides not matched to a gene: 7. Germline V lookup: CDR1 SGHTA, CDR2 FQGNSA. This CDR3 spans 15 amino acids. Written as DNA, the CDR3 is TGTGCCAGCAGCTTACCAGGGACTAAGAACTACGAGCAGTACTTC. It is translated as CASSLPGTKNYEQYF.

This clonotype was observed a few times. This chain uses TRBV6-5 with TRBJ1-5, with D perhaps TRBD1 (5 bases). Germline values: CDR1 MNHEY, CDR2 SVGAGI. V was trimmed by 2 bases and J by 1 base, leaving 12 bases between them. This CDR3 spans 16 amino acids. This CDR3 reads CASSYGRGLSNQPQHF. CDR3 nucleotides: TGTGCCAGCAGTTACGGTAGGGGCCTGAGCAATCAGCCCCAGCATTTT.

This clonotype was picked up a small number of times. V gene TRBV10-3 combines with J gene TRBJ2-1; possible D gene TRBD2, 6 bases. Germline assignment: CDR1 ENHRY and CDR2 SYGVKD. The CDR3 loop spans 12 amino acids. The ends were cut back, 0 bases at V and 13 bases at J, with 10 bases in the middle. CDR3 DNA: TGTGCCATCAGTGAGTCGAGTAGCGGACAGTTCTTC. Translated: CAISESSSGQFF.